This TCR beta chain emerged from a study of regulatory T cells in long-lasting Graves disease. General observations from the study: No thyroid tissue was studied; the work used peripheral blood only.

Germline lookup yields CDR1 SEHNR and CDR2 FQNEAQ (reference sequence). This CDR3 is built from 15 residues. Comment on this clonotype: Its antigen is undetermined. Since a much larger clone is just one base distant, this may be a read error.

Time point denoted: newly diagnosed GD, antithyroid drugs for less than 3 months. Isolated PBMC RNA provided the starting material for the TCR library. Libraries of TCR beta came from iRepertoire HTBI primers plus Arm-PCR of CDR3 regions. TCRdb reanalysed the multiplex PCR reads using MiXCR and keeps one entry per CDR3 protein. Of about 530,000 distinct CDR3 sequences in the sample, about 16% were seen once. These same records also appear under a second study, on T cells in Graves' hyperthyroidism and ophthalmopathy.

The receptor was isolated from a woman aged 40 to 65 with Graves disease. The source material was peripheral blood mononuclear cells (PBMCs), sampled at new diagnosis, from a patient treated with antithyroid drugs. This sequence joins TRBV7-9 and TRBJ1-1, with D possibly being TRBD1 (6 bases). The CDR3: CAGSLLQGFATEAFF. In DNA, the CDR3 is TGTGCCGGCAGCTTATTACAGGGTTTCGCCACTGAAGCTTTCTTT.